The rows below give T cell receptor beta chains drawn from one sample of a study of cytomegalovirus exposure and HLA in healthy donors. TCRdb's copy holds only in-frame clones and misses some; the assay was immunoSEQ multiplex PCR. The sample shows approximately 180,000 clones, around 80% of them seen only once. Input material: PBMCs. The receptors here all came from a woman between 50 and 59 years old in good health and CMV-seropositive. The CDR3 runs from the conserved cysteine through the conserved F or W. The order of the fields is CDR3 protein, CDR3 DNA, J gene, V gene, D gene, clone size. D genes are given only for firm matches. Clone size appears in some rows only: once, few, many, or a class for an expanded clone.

CASSFPPGREQYF | TGTGCCAGCAGCTTCCCCCCGGGGAGGGAGCAGTACTTC | TRBJ2-7 | TRBV11-2 | NA | NA
CAISATSSTDTQYF | TGTGCCATCAGTGCGACATCGAGCACAGATACGCAGTATTTT | TRBJ2-3 | TRBV10-3 | NA | NA
CASSDQETVPSLFF | TGTGCCAGCAGCGATCAAGAGACAGTCCCTTCGCTGTTTTTT | TRBJ2-2 | TRBV6-1 | NA | once
CAISFSTSGGAHEQFF | TGTGCCATCAGTTTCTCGACTAGCGGGGGGGCCCATGAGCAGTTCTTC | TRBJ2-1 | TRBV10-3 | TRBD2 | NA
CASSPGTGGLNQPQHF | TGTGCCAGCAGCCCTGGGACAGGGGGCCTCAATCAGCCCCAGCATTTT | TRBJ1-5 | TRBV9 | TRBD1 | NA
CAWRLAGGREQYF | TGTGCCTGGAGACTAGCGGGGGGCCGCGAGCAGTACTTC | TRBJ2-7 | TRBV30 | TRBD2 | once
CASSQQQGSNEQFF | TGTGCCAGCAGCCAACAACAGGGTTCCAATGAGCAGTTCTTC | TRBJ2-1 | TRBV11-1 | NA | few
CASRAIQQCMNTEAFF | TGTGCAAGTCGCGCAATTCAACAGTGCATGAACACTGAAGCTTTCTTT | TRBJ1-1 | TRBV12-2 | NA | NA
CASSPPARGHYGYTF | TGTGCCAGCTCACCACCGGCCAGGGGGCACTATGGCTACACCTTC | TRBJ1-2 | TRBV18 | TRBD1 | NA
CASTSNRGYEQYF | TGTGCCAGCACTTCTAACAGGGGGTACGAGCAGTACTTC | TRBJ2-7 | TRBV6-5 | TRBD1 | NA
CASSQSGGTYEQYF | TGTGCCAGCAGCCAGAGCGGGGGCACCTACGAGCAGTACTTC | TRBJ2-7 | TRBV7-3 | TRBD2 | NA
CASSPEGTGVGEQFF | TGCGCCAGCAGCCCAGAAGGGACAGGGGTGGGTGAGCAGTTCTTC | TRBJ2-1 | TRBV5-1 | TRBD1 | NA
CASSYHPLFYGYTF | TGTGCCAGCAGTTACCACCCACTGTTTTATGGCTACACCTTC | TRBJ1-2 | TRBV6-6 | NA | once
CASSVRCTEAFF | TGTGCCAGCAGCGTCCGGTGCACTGAAGCTTTCTTT | TRBJ1-1 | TRBV21-1 | NA | NA
CASSPLAGGPYEQYF | TGTGCCAGCAGCCCCCTAGCGGGGGGTCCCTACGAGCAGTACTTC | TRBJ2-7 | TRBV6-5 | TRBD2 | NA
CASSVVAGTGFEQFF | TGTGCCAGCAGCGTAGTAGCGGGGACTGGCTTTGAGCAGTTCTTC | TRBJ2-1 | TRBV9 | TRBD2 | NA
CASSLLGGQYF | TGTGCCAGCAGCTTGCTTGGAGGCCAGTACTTC | TRBJ2-5 | TRBV5-6 | NA | NA
CAVPAGEKLFF | TGTGCCGTCCCAGCAGGGGAAAAACTGTTTTTT | TRBJ1-4 | TRBV2 | NA | once
CASSQPRGDTQYF | TGCGCCAGCAGCCAGCCGCGGGGAGATACGCAGTATTTT | TRBJ2-3 | TRBV4-1 | NA | NA
CASSEISGGARTGELFF | TGTGCCAGCAGTGAAATTAGCGGGGGGGCCAGGACCGGGGAGCTGTTTTTT | TRBJ2-2 | TRBV2 | TRBD2 | NA
CASSTGQGLPYNEQFF | TGTGCCAGCAGCACCGGACAGGGTCTACCCTACAATGAGCAGTTCTTC | TRBJ2-1 | TRBV5-6 | TRBD1 | NA
CASSVAWPIYNEQFF | TGTGCCAGCAGCGTAGCTTGGCCAATCTACAATGAGCAGTTCTTC | TRBJ2-1 | TRBV9 | NA | once
CASSQTGTPYF | TGTGCCAGCAGCCAAACCGGGACACCGTATTTT | TRBJ2-3 | TRBV13 | NA | NA
CASSQVGGGGNTGELFF | TGTGCCAGCAGCCAAGTCGGAGGCGGTGGGAACACCGGGGAGCTGTTTTTT | TRBJ2-2 | TRBV14 | NA | NA
CASSFSRGPNGELFF | TGTGCCAGCAGCTTCTCCAGGGGGCCCAACGGGGAGCTGTTTTTT | TRBJ2-2 | TRBV7-9 | TRBD1 | NA
CASSLGETPLLEIYGYTF | TGCGCCAGCAGCTTGGGGGAGACACCCCTTTTAGAGATTTATGGCTACACCTTC | TRBJ1-2 | TRBV5-1 | NA | NA
CASSGGNHPPGGNEKLFF | TGTGCCAGCAGCGGAGGCAACCACCCCCCGGGGGGTAACGAAAAACTGTTTTTT | TRBJ1-4 | TRBV9 | NA | NA
CASRPPGDNEQFF | TGTGCCAGCAGGCCTCCGGGGGACAATGAGCAGTTCTTC | TRBJ2-1 | TRBV9 | NA | few
CASSEQTSGGLNEQFF | TGTGCCAGCAGTGAACAGACTAGCGGGGGCCTCAATGAGCAGTTCTTC | TRBJ2-1 | TRBV6-1 | TRBD2 | few
CASSNSIGSTEAFF | TGTGCCAGCAGTAACAGTATCGGAAGCACTGAAGCTTTCTTT | TRBJ1-1 | TRBV6-1 | NA | few
CASSPGLAGVSTDTQYF | TGCGCCAGCAGCCCCGGACTAGCGGGGGTTAGCACAGATACGCAGTATTTT | TRBJ2-3 | TRBV4-1 | TRBD2 | few
CATRSRSGYGYTF | TGTGCCACCAGATCCCGGTCAGGCTATGGCTACACCTTC | TRBJ1-2 | TRBV7-9 | NA | NA
CASGTGEGPYEQYF | TGTGCCAGCGGGACAGGGGAAGGGCCCTACGAGCAGTACTTC | TRBJ2-7 | TRBV2 | TRBD1 | NA
CASSSGLAAQETQYF | TGTGCCAGCAGCTCGGGACTAGCGGCCCAAGAGACCCAGTACTTC | TRBJ2-5 | TRBV7-9 | TRBD2 | NA
CSSSLVPPMQYEQYF | TGTTCCAGCAGCTTGGTGCCCCCCATGCAGTACGAGCAGTACTTC | TRBJ2-7 | TRBV7-9 | NA | NA
CASGKGQGPSGELFF | TGTGCCAGTGGTAAGGGACAGGGACCCTCCGGGGAGCTGTTTTTT | TRBJ2-2 | TRBV19 | TRBD1 | NA
CASSLKPLAATYEQYF | TGTGCCAGCAGTTTAAAGCCACTAGCGGCTACCTACGAGCAGTACTTC | TRBJ2-7 | TRBV27 | TRBD2 | few
CASSIGRTDGGYTF | TGTGCCAGTAGTATTGGCAGGACAGATGGTGGCTACACCTTC | TRBJ1-2 | TRBV19 | NA | NA
CASSVSTSKNSPLHF | TGTGCCAGCAGTGTATCGACATCAAAGAATTCACCCCTCCACTTT | TRBJ1-6 | TRBV6-1 | NA | NA
CASSQEGQGSEQYF | TGTGCCAGCAGCCAAGAGGGACAGGGGTCCGAGCAGTACTTC | TRBJ2-7 | TRBV4-2 | TRBD1 | NA
CAIRDTSTGELFF | TGTGCCATCAGGGACACCTCCACCGGGGAGCTGTTTTTT | TRBJ2-2 | TRBV10-3 | NA | NA
CASSWETGALSLYEQYF | TGTGCCAGCAGCTGGGAGACAGGAGCCTTAAGCCTTTACGAGCAGTACTTC | TRBJ2-7 | TRBV11-2 | NA | NA
CASSKGHQPVSGEQYF | TGCGCCAGCAGCAAGGGACACCAGCCCGTAAGTGGGGAGCAGTACTTC | TRBJ2-7 | TRBV5-1 | NA | NA
CASSSGGGKYEQYF | TGTGCCAGCAGCTCCGGCGGGGGGAAGTACGAGCAGTACTTC | TRBJ2-7 | TRBV7-9 | TRBD2 | NA
CASSVTDRTYEQYF | TGTGCCAGCAGCGTCACAGACCGGACCTACGAGCAGTACTTC | TRBJ2-7 | TRBV9 | NA | NA
CASSLRRGWAGNTIYF | TGTGCCAGTAGTCTTCGGAGGGGTTGGGCTGGAAACACCATATATTTT | TRBJ1-3 | TRBV19 | NA | NA
CASSWGLAGVNEQFF | TGTGCCAGCAGTTGGGGACTAGCGGGGGTAAATGAGCAGTTCTTC | TRBJ2-1 | TRBV6-5 | TRBD2 | NA
CASSGAGGLETQYF | TGTGCCAGCAGCGGGGCGGGGGGTTTAGAGACCCAGTACTTC | TRBJ2-5 | TRBV7-2 | TRBD2 | NA
CASSVDRNKETQYF | TGCGCCAGCAGCGTGGACAGAAATAAAGAGACCCAGTACTTC | TRBJ2-5 | TRBV5-1 | NA | NA
CASSVLGQVRNEQFF | TGTGCCAGCAGCGTATTGGGACAGGTTAGGAATGAGCAGTTCTTC | TRBJ2-1 | TRBV2 | TRBD1 | once